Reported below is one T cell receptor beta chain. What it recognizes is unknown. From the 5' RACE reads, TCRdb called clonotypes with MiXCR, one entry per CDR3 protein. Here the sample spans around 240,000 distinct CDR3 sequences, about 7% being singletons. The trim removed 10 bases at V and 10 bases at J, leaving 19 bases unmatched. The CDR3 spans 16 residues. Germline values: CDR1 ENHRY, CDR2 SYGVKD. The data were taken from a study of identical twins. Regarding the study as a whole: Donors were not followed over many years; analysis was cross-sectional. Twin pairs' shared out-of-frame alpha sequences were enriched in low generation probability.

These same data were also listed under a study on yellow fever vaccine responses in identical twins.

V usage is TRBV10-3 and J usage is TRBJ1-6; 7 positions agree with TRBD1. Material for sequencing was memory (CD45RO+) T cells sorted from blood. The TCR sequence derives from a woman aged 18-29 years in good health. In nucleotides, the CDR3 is TGTGCCACCCTCGAGGGACAGACACCCTCAGGGTCACCCCTCCACTTT. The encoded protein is CATLEGQTPSGSPLHF.